The rows below give T cell receptor beta chains drawn from one sample of a study of control samples from healthy donors and cancer patients. Clones were sequenced by immunoSEQ multiplex PCR, and TCRdb holds only the in-frame ones, with some missing. The sample holds 50,000 to 55,000 clones, 85% to 95% seen once. The sequencing sample was made of blood. The receptors come from a young man in good health. Both conserved end residues are part of each CDR3. D genes are given only for firm matches. Not every row has a clone size; where given, it reads once, few, many or a size class.

j_call clone_size v_call d_call cdr3_nt cdr3_aa
TRBJ1-1 . TRBV5-5 . TGTGCCAGCAGCCCCGTGGGGGGAACTGAAGCTTTCTTT CASSPVGGTEAFF
TRBJ1-1 . TRBV7-2 . TGTGCCAGCAGCTCCGGACCGTTGAACACTGAAGCTTTCTTT CASSSGPLNTEAFF
TRBJ2-2 . TRBV15 . TGTGCCACCAGCAGAGACAGGAGGAACACCGGGGAGCTGTTTTTT CATSRDRRNTGELFF
TRBJ1-4 . TRBV30 . TGTGCCTGGAGTGTGGGTAGGGGGGAAAAACTGTTTTTT CAWSVGRGEKLFF
TRBJ2-5 . TRBV24-1 . TGTGCCACCAGTGATTTGCGACGGGGCGGGGAGGAGACCCAGTACTTC CATSDLRRGGEETQYF
TRBJ2-7 . TRBV4-1 . TGCGCCAGCAGCCCGGACCTATACTACGAGCAGTACTTC CASSPDLYYEQYF
TRBJ2-3 . TRBV5-1 . TGCGCCAGCAGCTTGGCGGGGGCCAGCACAGATACGCAGTATTTT CASSLAGASTDTQYF
TRBJ2-3 . TRBV19 TRBD1 TGTGCCAGTAGTATACAGGGACAGAGAAGCACAGATACGCAGTATTTT CASSIQGQRSTDTQYF
TRBJ2-7 . TRBV14 . TGTGCCATCGACGCCCAGGGTAGACCCTACGAGCAGTACTTC CAIDAQGRPYEQYF
TRBJ1-2 . TRBV19 . TGTGCCAGTAGTATAGATCTGGCAGTAATTAACTATGGCTACACCTTC CASSIDLAVINYGYTF
TRBJ1-6 . TRBV5-1 . TGCGCCAGCAGCTTGGACAGCTATAATTCACCCCTCCACTTT CASSLDSYNSPLHF
TRBJ2-1 . TRBV28 . TGTGCCAGCAGGATACAGGGAGGAGGCAATGAGCAGTTCTTC CASRIQGGGNEQFF
TRBJ2-7 once TRBV6-1 . TGTGCCAGCAGTGAAGGATGGGGGGCCTACGAGCAGTACTTC CASSEGWGAYEQYF
TRBJ2-5 . TRBV5-4 TRBD2 TGTGCCAGCAGCTTGGCTGTAGCGGGTCAAGAGACCCAGTACTTC CASSLAVAGQETQYF
TRBJ2-1 . TRBV6-4 TRBD2 TGTGCCAGCAGTGGACTAGCGGGGGCGGATGAGCAGTTCTTC CASSGLAGADEQFF
TRBJ2-1 . TRBV6-2/TRBV6-3 . TGTGCCAGCAGCCTCTTAGCAAATGAGCAGTTCTTC CASSLLANEQFF
TRBJ2-7 . TRBV24-1 . TGTGCCACCAGTGATTCCCCTGGGTTCACAGGGTTCACCTACGAGCAGTACTTC CATSDSPGFTGFTYEQYF
TRBJ1-3 . TRBV18 . TGTGCCAGCTCACCCCGGGACACGATCTCTGGAAACACCATATATTTT CASSPRDTISGNTIYF
TRBJ1-1 . TRBV6-6 TRBD1 TGTGCCAGCAGGGGGACAGCCGGCTACACTGAAGCTTTCTTT CASRGTAGYTEAFF
TRBJ2-2 . TRBV9 . TGTGCCAGCAGCCCTCGGCTAGGCGGGGAGCTGTTTTTT CASSPRLGGELFF
TRBJ2-1 . TRBV19 . TGTGCCAGTAGTGGGCTAGTCCCCTTCTCCTACAATGAGCAGTTCTTC CASSGLVPFSYNEQFF